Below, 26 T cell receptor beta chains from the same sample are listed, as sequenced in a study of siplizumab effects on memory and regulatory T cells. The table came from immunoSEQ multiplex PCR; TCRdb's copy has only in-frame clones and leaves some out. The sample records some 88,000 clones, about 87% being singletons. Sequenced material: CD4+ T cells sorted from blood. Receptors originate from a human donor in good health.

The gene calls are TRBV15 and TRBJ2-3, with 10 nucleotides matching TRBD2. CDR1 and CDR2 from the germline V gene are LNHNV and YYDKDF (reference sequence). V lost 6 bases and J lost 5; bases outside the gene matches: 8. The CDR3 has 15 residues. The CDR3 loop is CATSIGTSVVDTQYF. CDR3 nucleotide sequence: TGTGCCACCAGTATTGGGACTAGCGTTGTAGATACGCAGTATTTT.

The CDR3 sequence is CASSPPPGGNTEAFF. Written as DNA, the CDR3 is TGTGCCAGCTCACCACCCCCGGGGGGAAACACTGAAGCTTTCTTT. The V call is TRBV18, the J call TRBJ1-1; perhaps TRBD1 as D (5 bases). The V and J ends lost 0 bases and 2 bases respectively, with 10 bases between them. The CDR3 covers 15 residues. Germline V CDR1 and CDR2: KGHSH, LQKENI. Variable domain in full (rest from reference TRBV18 and TRBJ1-1): NAGVMQNPRHLVRRRGQEARLRCSPMKGHSHVYWYRQLPEEGLKFMVYLQKENIIDESGMPKERFSAEFPKEGPSILRIQQVVRGDSAAYFCASSPPPGGNTEAFFGQGTRLTVV.

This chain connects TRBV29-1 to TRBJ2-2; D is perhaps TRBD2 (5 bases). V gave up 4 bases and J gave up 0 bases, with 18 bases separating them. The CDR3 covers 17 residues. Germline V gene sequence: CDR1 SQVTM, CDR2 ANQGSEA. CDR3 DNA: TGCAGCGTTGGACGAATTAGGACGGGAACGAACACCGGGGAGCTGTTTTTT. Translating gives CSVGRIRTGTNTGELFF.

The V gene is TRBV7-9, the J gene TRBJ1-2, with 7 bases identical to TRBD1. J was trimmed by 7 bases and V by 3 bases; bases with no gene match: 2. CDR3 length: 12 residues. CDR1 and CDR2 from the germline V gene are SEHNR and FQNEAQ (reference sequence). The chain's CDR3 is CASSFDRVGYTF. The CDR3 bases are TGTGCCAGCAGCTTCGACAGGGTTGGCTACACCTTC.

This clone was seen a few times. The CDR3 nucleotides are TGTGCCAGCTTGACAGGACCTCAGCCCCAGCATTTT. This encodes CASLTGPQPQHF. This chain links TRBV28 with TRBJ1-5; D perhaps matches TRBD1 (6 bases). The germline V gene has CDR1 MDHEN and CDR2 SYDVKM. This CDR3 is built from 12 residues. V was clipped by 8 bases and J by 6 bases, with 11 bases between them.

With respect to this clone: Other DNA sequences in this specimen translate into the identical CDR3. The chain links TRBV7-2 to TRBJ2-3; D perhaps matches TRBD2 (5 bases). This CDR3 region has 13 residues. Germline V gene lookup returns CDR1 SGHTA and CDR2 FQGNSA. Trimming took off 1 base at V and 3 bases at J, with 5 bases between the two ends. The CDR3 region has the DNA TGTGCCAGCAGCTTAGGAGGGACAGATACGCAGTATTTT. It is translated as CASSLGGTDTQYF.

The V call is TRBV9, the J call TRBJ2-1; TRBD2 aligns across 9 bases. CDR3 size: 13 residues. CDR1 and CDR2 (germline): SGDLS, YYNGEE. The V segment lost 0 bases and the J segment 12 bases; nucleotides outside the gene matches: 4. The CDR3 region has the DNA TGTGCCAGCAGCGTAGCTAGCGGGGATCGGCAGTTCTTC. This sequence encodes CASSVASGDRQFF.

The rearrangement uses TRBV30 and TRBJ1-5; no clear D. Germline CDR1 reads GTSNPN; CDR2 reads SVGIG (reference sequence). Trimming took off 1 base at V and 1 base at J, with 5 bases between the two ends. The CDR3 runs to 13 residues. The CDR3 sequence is CAWSGNSNQPQHF. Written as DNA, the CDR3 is TGTGCCTGGAGTGGAAACAGCAATCAGCCCCAGCATTTT. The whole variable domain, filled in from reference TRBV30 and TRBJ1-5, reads SQTIHQWPATLVQPVGSPLSLECTVEGTSNPNLYWYRQAAGRGLQLLFYSVGIGQISSEVPQNLSASRPQDRQFILSSKKLLLSDSGFYLCAWSGNSNQPQHFGDGTRLSIL.

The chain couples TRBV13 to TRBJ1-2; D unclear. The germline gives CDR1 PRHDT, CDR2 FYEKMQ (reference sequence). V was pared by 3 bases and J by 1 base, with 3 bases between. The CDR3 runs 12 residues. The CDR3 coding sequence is TGTGCCAGCAGCTTGCGTAACTATGGCTACACCTTC. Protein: CASSLRNYGYTF.

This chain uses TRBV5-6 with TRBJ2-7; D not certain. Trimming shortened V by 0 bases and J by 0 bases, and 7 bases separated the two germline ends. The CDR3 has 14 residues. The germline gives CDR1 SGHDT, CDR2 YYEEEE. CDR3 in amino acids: CASSLVGFSYEQYF. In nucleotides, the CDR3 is TGTGCCAGCAGCTTGGTAGGGTTCTCCTACGAGCAGTACTTC.

CDR3 nucleotides: TGTGCCAGCAGTCCCCTTTCAGCGGGGACCCGGAATGAGCAGTTCTTC. Encoded protein: CASSPLSAGTRNEQFF. The chain employs TRBV2 and TRBJ2-1, with TRBD2 matching 7 bases. CDR1 SNHLY and CDR2 FYNNEI come from the germline V gene. V trimming: 5 bases; J trimming: 7 bases; junction bases outside the gene matches: 14. This CDR3 spans 16 amino acids.

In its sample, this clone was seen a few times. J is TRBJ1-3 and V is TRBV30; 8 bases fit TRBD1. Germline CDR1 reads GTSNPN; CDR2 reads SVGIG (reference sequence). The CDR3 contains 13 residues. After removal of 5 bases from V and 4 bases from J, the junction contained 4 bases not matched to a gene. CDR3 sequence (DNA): TGTGCCTGGGACAGGGGAATGGGAAACACCATATATTTT. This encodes CAWDRGMGNTIYF.

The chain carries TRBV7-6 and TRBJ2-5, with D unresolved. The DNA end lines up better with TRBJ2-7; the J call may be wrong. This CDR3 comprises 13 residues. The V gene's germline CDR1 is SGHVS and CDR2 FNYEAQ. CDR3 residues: CASSLAVGYEQYF. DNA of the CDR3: TGTGCCAGCAGCTTAGCGGTCGGCTACGAGCAGTACTTC.

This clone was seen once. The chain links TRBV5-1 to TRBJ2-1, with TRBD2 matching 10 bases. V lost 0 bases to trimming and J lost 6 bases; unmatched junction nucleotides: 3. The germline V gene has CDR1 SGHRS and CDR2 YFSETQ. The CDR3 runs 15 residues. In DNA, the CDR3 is TGCGCCAGCAGCTTGGATAGCGGGAGGAGCAATGAGCAGTTCTTC. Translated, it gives CASSLDSGRSNEQFF.

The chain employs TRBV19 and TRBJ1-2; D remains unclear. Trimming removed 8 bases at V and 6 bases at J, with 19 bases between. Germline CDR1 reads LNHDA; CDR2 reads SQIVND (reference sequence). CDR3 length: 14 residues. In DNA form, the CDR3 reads TGTGCCAGTTCTGCTGCGGTTAGTAGTGATGGCTACACCTTC. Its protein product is CASSAAVSSDGYTF.

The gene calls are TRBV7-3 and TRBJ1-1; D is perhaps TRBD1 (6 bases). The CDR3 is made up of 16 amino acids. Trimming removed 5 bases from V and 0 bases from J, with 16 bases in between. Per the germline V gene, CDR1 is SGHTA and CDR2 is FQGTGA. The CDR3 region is CASSPLGGGMNTEAFF. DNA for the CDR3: TGTGCCAGCAGCCCCCTTGGGGGCGGGATGAACACTGAAGCTTTCTTT. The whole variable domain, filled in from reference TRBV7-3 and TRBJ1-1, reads GAGVSQTPSNKVTEKGKYVELRCDPISGHTALYWYRQSLGQGPEFLIYFQGTGAADDSGLPNDRFFAVRPEGSVSTLKIQRTERGDSAVYLCASSPLGGGMNTEAFFGQGTRLTVV.

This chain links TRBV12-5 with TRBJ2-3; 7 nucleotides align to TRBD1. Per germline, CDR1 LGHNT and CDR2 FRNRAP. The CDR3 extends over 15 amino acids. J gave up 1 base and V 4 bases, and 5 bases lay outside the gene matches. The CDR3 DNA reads TGTGCTAGTGGTTGGACAGGTTGGGGCACAGATACGCAGTATTTT. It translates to CASGWTGWGTDTQYF.

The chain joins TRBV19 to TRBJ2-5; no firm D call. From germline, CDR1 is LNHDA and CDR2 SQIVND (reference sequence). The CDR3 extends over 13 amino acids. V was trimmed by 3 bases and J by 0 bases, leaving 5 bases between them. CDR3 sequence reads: CASSISYQETQYF. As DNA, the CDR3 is TGTGCCAGTAGTATCTCGTACCAAGAGACCCAGTACTTC.

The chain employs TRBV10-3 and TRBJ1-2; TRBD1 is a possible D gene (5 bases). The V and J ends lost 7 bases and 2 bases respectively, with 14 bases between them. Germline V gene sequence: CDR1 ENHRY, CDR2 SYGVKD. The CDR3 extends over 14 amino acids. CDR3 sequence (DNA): TGTGCCATCAATGGGGGGGATTGGAACTATGGCTACACCTTC. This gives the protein CAINGGDWNYGYTF.

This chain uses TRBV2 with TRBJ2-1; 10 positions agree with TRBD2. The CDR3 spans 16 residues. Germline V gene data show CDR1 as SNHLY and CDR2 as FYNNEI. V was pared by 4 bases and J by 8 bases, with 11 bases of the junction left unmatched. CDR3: CASSGRLAGVVYEQFF. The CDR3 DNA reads TGTGCCAGCAGTGGGAGGCTAGCGGGAGTCGTTTATGAGCAGTTCTTC.

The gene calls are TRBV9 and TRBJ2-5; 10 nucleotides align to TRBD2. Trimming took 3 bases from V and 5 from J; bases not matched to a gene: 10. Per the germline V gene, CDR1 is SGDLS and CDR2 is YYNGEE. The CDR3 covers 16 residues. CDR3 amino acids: CASSAAVAGGPETQYF. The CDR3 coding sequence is TGTGCCAGCAGCGCCGCCGTAGCGGGAGGACCCGAGACCCAGTACTTC. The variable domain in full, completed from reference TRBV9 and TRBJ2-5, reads DSGVTQTPKHLITATGQRVTLRCSPRSGDLSVYWYQQSLDQGLQFLIQYYNGEERAKGNILERFSAQQFPDLHSELNLSSLELGDSALYFCASSAAVAGGPETQYFGPGTRLLVL.

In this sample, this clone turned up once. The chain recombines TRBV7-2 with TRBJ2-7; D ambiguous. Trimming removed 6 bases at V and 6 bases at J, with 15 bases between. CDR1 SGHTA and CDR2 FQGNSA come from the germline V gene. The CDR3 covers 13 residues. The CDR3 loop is CASRQTQGGEQYF. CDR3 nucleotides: TGTGCCAGCAGACAAACCCAAGGTGGCGAGCAGTACTTC.

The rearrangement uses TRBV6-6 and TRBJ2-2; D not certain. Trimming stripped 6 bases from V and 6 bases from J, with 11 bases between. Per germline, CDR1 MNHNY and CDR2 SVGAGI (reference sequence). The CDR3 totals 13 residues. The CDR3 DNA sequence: TGTGCCAGCAGGAAAAGAGATCCCGGGGAGCTGTTTTTT. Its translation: CASRKRDPGELFF.

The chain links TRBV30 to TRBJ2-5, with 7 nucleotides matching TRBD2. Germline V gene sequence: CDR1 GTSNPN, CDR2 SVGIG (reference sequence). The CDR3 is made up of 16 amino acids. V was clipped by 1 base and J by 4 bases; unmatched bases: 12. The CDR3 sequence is CAWSGGGSGMRETQYF. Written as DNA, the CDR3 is TGTGCCTGGAGTGGCGGCGGGAGCGGGATGAGAGAGACCCAGTACTTC.

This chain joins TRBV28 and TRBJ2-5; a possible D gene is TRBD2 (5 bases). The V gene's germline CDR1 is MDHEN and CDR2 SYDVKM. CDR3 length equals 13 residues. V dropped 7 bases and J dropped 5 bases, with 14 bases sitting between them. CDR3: CASTPRVGETQYF. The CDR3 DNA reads TGTGCCAGCACCCCGAGGGTCGGGGAGACCCAGTACTTC.

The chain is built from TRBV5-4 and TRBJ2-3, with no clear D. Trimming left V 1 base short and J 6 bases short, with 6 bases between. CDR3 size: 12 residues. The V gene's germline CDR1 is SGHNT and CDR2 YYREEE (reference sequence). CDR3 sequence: CASSLQSDTQYF. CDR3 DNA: TGTGCCAGCAGCTTGCAATCGGATACGCAGTATTTT.